The 23 T cell receptor beta chains below all came from one sample that was sequenced in a study of response to subunit inactivated influenza vaccine. One entry per CDR3 protein, called by TCRdb with MiXCR from the RT-PCR reads. This table holds around 300,000 distinct CDR3 sequences, around 20% found once. The starting material was PBMCs from blood, obtained about 20 months after vaccination. The receptors shown here come from a man aged 50-75 years who received an inactivated influenza vaccine.

The chain has TRBV10-3 and TRBJ2-7; a possible D gene is TRBD2 (5 bases). The CDR3 covers 12 residues. V was trimmed by 5 bases and J by 4 bases, leaving 9 bases between them. Germline CDR1 and CDR2: ENHRY and SYGVKD. The CDR3 DNA follows: TGTGCCATCAGTCGGGATGGATACGAGCAGTACTTC. Translation: CAISRDGYEQYF.

The CDR3 region is CSARDGLASQETQYF. CDR3 nucleotides: TGCAGTGCTAGAGATGGACTAGCGAGCCAAGAGACCCAGTACTTC. The V gene is TRBV20-1, the J gene TRBJ2-5; TRBD2 agrees at 9 bases. The trim removed 0 bases at V and 1 base at J, leaving 3 bases unmatched. Looked up from germline, CDR1 is DFQATT and CDR2 is SNEGSKA (reference sequence). The CDR3 is 15 residues long.

J is TRBJ2-3 and V is TRBV3-1; D ambiguous. Germline CDR1 reads LGHDT; CDR2 reads YNNKEL (reference sequence). V was pared by 4 bases and J by 6 bases, with 17 bases between. The CDR3 spans 15 residues. CDR3 amino acids: CASSPPPQRTDTQYF. CDR3 DNA: TGTGCCAGCAGCCCGCCCCCCCAGAGAACTGATACGCAGTATTTT.

This clonotype occurred a few times. The chain is built from TRBV9 and TRBJ1-1; D call uncertain. Germline V gene data show CDR1 as SGDLS and CDR2 as YYNGEE. This CDR3 has 15 amino acids. Trimming removed 0 bases from V and 0 bases from J, with 9 bases in between. CDR3 sequence (DNA): TGTGCCAGCAGCGTAGCCCCCCAATTGAACACTGAAGCTTTCTTT. Protein product: CASSVAPQLNTEAFF.

CDR3 region: CATSRASYQETQYF. The CDR3, as DNA: TGTGCCACCAGCAGAGCGAGCTATCAAGAGACCCAGTACTTC. This rearrangement joins TRBV15 to TRBJ2-5; D unclear. The CDR3 length is 14 residues. Germline CDR1 is LNHNV and CDR2 is YYDKDF (reference sequence). Trimming pared 1 base from V and 2 bases from J, leaving 8 bases between.

V usage is TRBV5-3 and J usage is TRBJ2-3, with D unresolved. TRBV5-3 is noted as an ORF with a role that remains uncertain. V lost 0 bases and J 3 bases, leaving 14 bases between the germline ends. CDR3 length: 16 amino acids. The CDR3 sequence is CARSLACSWETDTQYF. In DNA form, the CDR3 reads TGTGCCAGAAGCTTGGCGTGCTCCTGGGAAACAGATACGCAGTATTTT.

This clonotype has only a few counts. This rearrangement joins TRBV6-5 to TRBJ2-7; D gene ambiguous. This CDR3 has 15 amino acids. Trimming pared 4 bases from V and 4 bases from J, leaving 17 bases between. Germline V gene sequence: CDR1 MNHEY, CDR2 SVGAGI. The CDR3 sequence: CASSSLILGLYEQYF. The CDR3 DNA follows: TGTGCCAGCAGTTCTCTGATCCTGGGTTTGTACGAGCAGTACTTC.

This clonotype was counted a few times. This rearrangement joins TRBV7-2 to TRBJ1-3; D remains unclear. V was cut by 4 bases and J by 3 bases, with 13 bases left in between. CDR3 length: 15 amino acids. Germline CDR1 and CDR2: SGHTA and FQGNSA. For the CDR3, the DNA is TGTGCCAGCAGCTCTTTCGAGGACGTTGGAAACACCATATATTTT. Protein product: CASSSFEDVGNTIYF.

This clonotype has just a few counts. This chain uses TRBV20-1 with TRBJ1-1, with TRBD1 as a possible D gene (6 bases). The V gene lost 3 bases and the J gene lost 5 bases, with 19 bases spanning the gap. The CDR3 sequence is 15 residues long. Germline V gives CDR1 DFQATT, CDR2 SNEGSKA (reference sequence). CDR3 sequence: CSASRRGGGITEAFF. The CDR3 DNA sequence: TGCAGTGCTAGCCGCCGTGGCGGGGGCATTACTGAAGCTTTCTTT.

The chain is built from TRBV20-1 and TRBJ1-5, with D possibly matching TRBD1 (6 bases). With 4 bases removed from V and 0 bases from J, the gap between germline ends came to 10 bases. The CDR3 is made up of 14 amino acids. CDR1 and CDR2 (germline): DFQATT, SNEGSKA (reference sequence). CDR3 nucleotides: TGCAGTGCTACAGGGGCCTATAGCAATCAGCCCCAGCATTTT. This sequence encodes CSATGAYSNQPQHF.

The J gene is TRBJ1-1, the V gene TRBV5-1; 11 nucleotides match TRBD1. CDR1 SGHRS and CDR2 YFSETQ come from the germline V gene. The V and J ends lost 5 bases and 4 bases, in that order; junction bases with no gene match: 4. The CDR3 extends over 14 amino acids. CDR3 bases: TGCGCCAGCAGGGAGGGACAGGGGGGCACTGAAGCTTTCTTT. As protein: CASREGQGGTEAFF. The entire variable domain, with the rest obtained from reference TRBV5-1 and TRBJ1-1, is as follows: KAGVTQTPRYLIKTRGQQVTLSCSPISGHRSVSWYQQTPGQGLQFLFEYFSETQRNKGNFPGRFSGRQFSNSRSEMNVSTLELGDSALYLCASREGQGGTEAFFGQGTRLTVV.

This clonotype occurred a few times. DNA of the CDR3: TGTGCCACCAGCAGAGGATACAATGAGCAGTTCTTC. This encodes CATSRGYNEQFF. The rearrangement uses TRBV15 and TRBJ2-1; D unresolved. CDR3 size: 12 residues. Trimming took 1 base from V and 4 from J, leaving 2 bases between them. Per the germline V gene, CDR1 is LNHNV and CDR2 is YYDKDF (reference sequence).

The J gene is TRBJ2-2, the V gene TRBV27; D uncertain. Germline CDR1 reads MNHEY; CDR2 reads SMNVEV (reference sequence). V was trimmed by 3 bases and J by 6 bases, leaving 5 bases between them. The CDR3 spans 12 residues. This chain's CDR3 is CASSLISGELFF. The CDR3 nucleotides are TGTGCCAGCAGTTTGATATCCGGGGAGCTGTTTTTT.

This clonotype was seen a handful of times. V is TRBV29-1 and J is TRBJ1-2; TRBD1 is a possible D gene (5 bases). This CDR3 has 12 amino acids. With 5 bases removed from V and 3 bases from J, the gap between germline ends came to 10 bases. The germline V gene has CDR1 SQVTM and CDR2 ANQGSEA. The CDR3 sequence is CSVQQGDYGYTF. The CDR3 DNA follows: TGCAGCGTTCAGCAGGGCGACTATGGCTACACCTTC.

The sample holds many counts of this clonotype. The rearrangement uses TRBV7-6 and TRBJ2-3; 10 bases fit TRBD2. Germline assignment: CDR1 SGHVS and CDR2 FNYEAQ. This CDR3 has 17 residues. With V trimmed by 4 bases and J by 1 base, 8 bases remained unmatched. CDR3 DNA: TGTGCCAGCAGCTCAGCGGGAGGGATCACTCGCACAGATACGCAGTATTTT. This codes for CASSSAGGITRTDTQYF.

This clonotype was detected only a few times. This sequence joins TRBV18 and TRBJ1-3, with D uncertain. The CDR3 consists of 14 residues. V was cut by 2 bases and J by 0 bases, with 5 bases left in between. Germline lookup yields CDR1 KGHSH and CDR2 LQKENI. The chain's CDR3 is CASSPYSSGNTIYF. The CDR3 DNA reads as TGTGCCAGCTCACCATACAGCTCTGGAAACACCATATATTTT.

This clonotype came up a few times. The chain has TRBV3-1 and TRBJ1-5; possibly TRBD1 for D (6 bases). Trimming stripped 3 bases from V and 5 bases from J, with 8 bases between. The germline gives CDR1 LGHDT, CDR2 YNNKEL (reference sequence). CDR3 length: 13 amino acids. The CDR3 nucleotides read TGTGCCAGCAGCCAGACAGGAGATCAGCCCCAGCATTTT. Encoded protein: CASSQTGDQPQHF.

This chain joins TRBV28 and TRBJ2-7, with TRBD1 matching over 8 bases. The germline V gene encodes CDR1 MDHEN and CDR2 SYDVKM. V lost 7 bases and J lost 7; bases outside the gene matches: 24. The CDR3 covers 18 residues. The CDR3 DNA follows: TGTGCCAGCATCCGATCCGGGACAGGCGCCCCCGGGGCGCGGGAGCAGTACTTC. It encodes CASIRSGTGAPGAREQYF.

The rearrangement links TRBV21-1 to TRBJ1-1; the D call TRBD1 from the table was never checked on the DNA. TRBV21-1 constitutes a pseudogene. The length of the CDR3 is 13 residues. CDR3 region: CASSKVGREGAFF. The CDR3 region has the DNA TGTGCCAGCAGCAAAGTGGGGAGAGAGGGAGCTTTCTTT.

The V gene is TRBV5-5, the J gene TRBJ1-6; D gene uncertain. The CDR3 is 16 residues long. The V gene lost 0 bases and the J gene lost 10 bases, with 17 bases spanning the gap. CDR1 is SGHKS and CDR2 is YYEKEE in the germline V gene (reference sequence). The DNA of the CDR3 is TGTGCCAGCAGCTTGGAATATACTAAACTGGGGTCACCCCTCCACTTT. Encoded protein: CASSLEYTKLGSPLHF. The variable domain in full, with the rest retrieved from reference TRBV5-5 and TRBJ1-6, is DAGVTQSPTHLIKTRGQQVTLRCSPISGHKSVSWYQQVLGQGPQFIFQYYEKEERGRGNFPDRFSARQFPNYSSELNVNALLLGDSALYLCASSLEYTKLGSPLHFGNGTRLTVT.

This clonotype was counted at least ten times. This chain uses TRBV12-3 or TRBV12-4 with TRBJ1-3; D remains unclear. The CDR3 loop spans 15 amino acids. Trimming removed 6 bases from V and 0 bases from J, with 12 bases in between. CDR3 residues: CASRIVGSSGNTIYF. CDR3 coding DNA: TGTGCCAGCAGAATAGTCGGGAGCTCTGGAAACACCATATATTTT.

This chain joins TRBV7-2 and TRBJ1-5, with D perhaps TRBD1 (5 bases). This CDR3 has 17 amino acids. Trimming removed 1 base at V and 0 bases at J, with 13 bases between. Looked up from germline, CDR1 is SGHTA and CDR2 is FQGNSA. The CDR3 is CASSLVGGSYSNQPQHF. CDR3 DNA sequence: TGTGCCAGCAGCTTAGTGGGGGGGTCTTATAGCAATCAGCCCCAGCATTTT.

This clonotype was counted only a few times. The J gene is TRBJ1-1, the V gene TRBV15, with 7 bases that match TRBD1. This CDR3 region has 15 residues. With 3 bases clipped from V and 4 bases from J, the junction kept 8 bases outside the gene matches. Germline lookup yields CDR1 LNHNV and CDR2 YYDKDF (reference sequence). The CDR3 nucleotides read TGTGCCACCAGCAGTCACAGGGGTGGAGGCACTGAAGCTTTCTTT. Translating gives CATSSHRGGGTEAFF.